Listed here are 32 T cell receptor beta chains from one sample, sequenced in a study of cytomegalovirus exposure and HLA in healthy donors. The PCR employed 60 Vbeta primers together with 13 Jbeta primers. TCRdb's table, derived via immunoSEQ multiplex PCR, lists solely in-frame clones and lacks some. Of about 130,000 clones in the sample, approximately 89% were seen once. The sequencing input was PBMCs. The source is a woman aged 30 to 39 in good health and CMV-seropositive.

This clone appeared a few times. The chain joins TRBV29-1 to TRBJ1-1; a possible D gene is TRBD1 (6 bases). CDR3 length equals 11 residues. Germline lookup yields CDR1 SQVTM and CDR2 ANQGSEA. Trimming removed 4 bases from V and 5 bases from J, with 8 bases in between. The CDR3 here is CSVVRGTEAFF. DNA of the CDR3: TGCAGCGTTGTTAGGGGGACTGAAGCTTTCTTT.

With regard to this clone: The junction and the germline gene differ at one end; a read error may be behind it. The sample contains more than one DNA sequence encoding this CDR3. The CDR3 nucleotides read TGTGCCACATCCGGTGGAAGGAGTAACACTGAAGCCTTCTTT. This encodes CATSGGRSNTEAFF. V is TRBV6-5 and J is TRBJ1-1; D gene unclear. The germline V gene encodes CDR1 MNHEY and CDR2 SVGAGI. This CDR3 region has 14 residues.

This clone showed up just a few times. The CDR3 sequence is CASSQAGREAYEQYF. Written as DNA, the CDR3 is TGCGCCAGCAGCCAAGCCGGGAGGGAGGCCTACGAGCAGTACTTC. The V gene is TRBV4-1, the J gene TRBJ2-7; 8 bases agree with TRBD2. Germline CDR1 reads MGHRA; CDR2 reads YSYEKL. The V gene end was trimmed by 1 base and the J gene end by 2 bases; junction bases not matched to a gene: 4. The CDR3 runs to 15 residues.

This CDR3 reads CASSYSGGREPQHF. The CDR3, as DNA: TGTGCCAGCAGTTACTCGGGGGGGCGGGAGCCCCAGCATTTT. The chain is built from TRBV6-5 and TRBJ1-5; D may be TRBD1 (6 bases). Trimming cost V 0 bases and J 8 bases, with 11 bases left between them. This CDR3 has 14 amino acids. Per the germline V gene, CDR1 is MNHEY and CDR2 is SVGAGI.

The chain couples TRBV5-4 to TRBJ2-3, with 9 bases that match TRBD2. Trimming took 1 base from V and 2 from J; bases not matched to a gene: 5. The CDR3 is 16 amino acids. Germline lookup yields CDR1 SGHNT and CDR2 YYREEE (reference sequence). In nucleotides, the CDR3 is TGTGCCAGCAGCTTGCGAGCGGGGGGATACACAGATACGCAGTATTTT. Protein: CASSLRAGGYTDTQYF.

The chain joins TRBV7-2 to TRBJ2-7; D possibly corresponds to TRBD2 (7 bases). Germline CDR1 SGHTA, CDR2 FQGNSA. The CDR3 extends over 15 amino acids. V shed 1 base and J shed 3 bases, with 13 bases lying between them. The CDR3 sequence: CASSLGGGGFYEQYF. CDR3 coding DNA: TGTGCCAGCAGCTTAGGAGGGGGGGGGTTCTACGAGCAGTACTTC.

This clone was counted a few times. V gene TRBV27 combines with J gene TRBJ1-2, with TRBD1 identical over 8 bases. CDR3 length: 12 amino acids. V shed 3 bases, J shed 13 bases, and the junction held 7 bases outside the gene matches. Germline V gives CDR1 MNHEY, CDR2 SMNVEV (reference sequence). This CDR3 is CASSFNRGAPTF. Written as DNA, the CDR3 is TGTGCCAGCAGTTTTAACAGGGGGGCCCCCACCTTC.

This clone was counted once. This rearrangement joins TRBV30 to TRBJ2-7; TRBD2 matches 7 bases. J gave up 6 bases and V 2 bases, and 10 bases lay outside the gene matches. CDR1 and CDR2 from the germline V gene are GTSNPN and SVGIG (reference sequence). The length of the CDR3 is 14 residues. CDR3 DNA sequence: TGTGCCTGGAGTTGGGGGGGTAGTGGGGGCGAGCAGTACTTC. It is translated as CAWSWGGSGGEQYF.

The rearrangement uses TRBV19 and TRBJ1-5; D unclear. This CDR3 is built from 14 residues. V lost 4 bases, J lost 6 bases, and 13 bases lay in between. Germline V gene lookup returns CDR1 LNHDA and CDR2 SQIVND (reference sequence). CDR3 region: CASSTIGGGQPQHF. Written as DNA, the CDR3 is TGTGCCAGTAGTACGATAGGAGGAGGTCAGCCCCAGCATTTT.

The chain combines TRBV2 with TRBJ1-4, with a weak D call TRBD1 (5 bases). The CDR3 has 15 amino acids. Per germline, CDR1 SNHLY and CDR2 FYNNEI. Trimming pared 5 bases from V and 4 bases from J, leaving 14 bases between. The CDR3 bases are TGTGCCAGCAGTCCCTCGACAGCCGGTAATGAAAAACTGTTTTTT. Its translation is CASSPSTAGNEKLFF.

The rearrangement uses TRBV12-5 and TRBJ2-3; 8 bases line up with TRBD2. CDR1 and CDR2 from the germline V gene are LGHNT and FRNRAP. With 1 base clipped from V and 1 base from J, the junction kept 10 bases outside the gene matches. The CDR3 extends over 18 amino acids. The CDR3 coding sequence is TGTGCTAGTGGTTTGGCCTCCCCCCCGGGACTAGGCACAGATACGCAGTATTTT. Protein product: CASGLASPPGLGTDTQYF. Together with reference TRBV12-5 and TRBJ2-3, the CDR3 gives the full variable domain: DARVTQTPRHKVTEMGQEVTMRCQPILGHNTVFWYRQTMMQGLELLAYFRNRAPLDDSGMPKDRFSAEMPDATLATLKIQPSEPRDSAVYFCASGLASPPGLGTDTQYFGPGTRLTVL.

The chain has TRBV28 and TRBJ1-5; maybe TRBD1 (5 bases). The CDR3 length is 14 residues. Trimming shortened V by 7 bases and J by 3 bases, and 13 bases separated the two germline ends. Per germline, CDR1 MDHEN and CDR2 SYDVKM. CDR3 DNA sequence: TGTGCCAGCAAGGAAGGGGTCTTCAATCAGCCCCAGCATTTT. Amino acid sequence: CASKEGVFNQPQHF. The whole variable domain, remainder taken from reference TRBV28 and TRBJ1-5, is DVKVTQSSRYLVKRTGEKVFLECVQDMDHENMFWYRQDPGLGLRLIYFSYDVKMKEKGDIPEGYSVSREKKERFSLILESASTNQTSMYLCASKEGVFNQPQHFGDGTRLSIL.

The chain links TRBV7-9 to TRBJ1-1; D is unclear. Trimming cost V 5 bases and J 0 bases, with 7 bases left between them. CDR3 length equals 13 residues. Germline lookup yields CDR1 SEHNR and CDR2 FQNEAQ (reference sequence). CDR3 sequence (DNA): TGTGCCAGCAGCATGTCCATGAACACTGAAGCTTTCTTT. Residues: CASSMSMNTEAFF. Drawing the rest from reference TRBV7-9 and TRBJ1-1, the complete variable domain is DTGVSQNPRHKITKRGQNVTFRCDPISEHNRLYWYRQTLGQGPEFLTYFQNEAQLEKSRLLSDRFSAERPKGSFSTLEIQRTEQGDSAMYLCASSMSMNTEAFFGQGTRLTVV.

This chain connects TRBV14 to TRBJ1-5; TRBD1 is a possible D gene (6 bases). The CDR3 loop spans 19 amino acids. Germline values: CDR1 SGHDN, CDR2 FVKESK. V lost 4 bases and J lost 0, with 22 bases in between. DNA of the CDR3: TGTGCCAGCAGCCTACACCTAGGGGCAGGGGCCTATAGCAATCAGCCCCAGCATTTT. Encoded protein: CASSLHLGAGAYSNQPQHF.

The genes are TRBV7-2 and TRBJ1-2; D is perhaps TRBD1 (5 bases). Trimming removed 5 bases from V and 2 bases from J, with 12 bases in between. The CDR3 runs 14 residues. Per the germline V gene, CDR1 is SGHTA and CDR2 is FQGNSA. CDR3 sequence: CASSRRGENYGYTF. CDR3 sequence (DNA): TGTGCCAGCAGCCGAAGGGGCGAAAACTATGGCTACACCTTC.

This chain uses TRBV5-1 with TRBJ2-1; 10 positions match TRBD2. Germline V gene lookup returns CDR1 SGHRS and CDR2 YFSETQ. The CDR3 has 21 amino acids. J was trimmed by 0 bases and V by 0 bases; bases with no gene match: 15. The chain's CDR3 is CASSLVGASGSGASSYNEQFF. The CDR3 region has the DNA TGCGCCAGCAGCTTGGTTGGAGCTAGCGGGAGCGGAGCGAGCTCCTACAATGAGCAGTTCTTC.

This clone was found a few times. The chain links TRBV30 to TRBJ2-3; D may be TRBD1 (6 bases). With 2 bases removed from V and 2 bases from J, the gap between germline ends came to 11 bases. This CDR3 is 14 amino acids long. Per germline, CDR1 GTSNPN and CDR2 SVGIG (reference sequence). CDR3 sequence reads: CAWSLTGTTDTQYF. The CDR3 bases are TGTGCCTGGAGTTTAACAGGGACCACAGATACGCAGTATTTT.

This chain links TRBV4-1 with TRBJ1-2; tentative D call: TRBD1 (6 bases). This CDR3 region has 13 residues. Germline loops: CDR1 MGHRA, CDR2 YSYEKL. Trimming left V 6 bases short and J 6 bases short, with 14 bases between. Here the CDR3 DNA reads TGCGCCAGCAGACAACTCCCAGGGGATGGCTACACCTTC. Translated, it gives CASRQLPGDGYTF.

The V call is TRBV29-1, the J call TRBJ2-7; D perhaps matches TRBD1 (5 bases). V was trimmed by 4 bases and J by 5 bases, leaving 21 bases between them. This CDR3 region has 15 residues. Germline lookup yields CDR1 SQVTM and CDR2 ANQGSEA. This CDR3 reads CSVGQQERRRDEQYF. The CDR3 nucleotides are TGCAGCGTTGGTCAACAGGAGAGGAGAAGGGACGAGCAGTACTTC.

The chain couples TRBV6-5 to TRBJ1-2; D possibly corresponds to TRBD1 (5 bases). V was clipped by 6 bases and J by 6 bases, with 17 bases between them. In germline, CDR1 is MNHEY, CDR2 SVGAGI. The CDR3 totals 14 residues. The CDR3 DNA reads as TGTGCCAGCAGGCTGAGCGGGGGGGGTAATGGCTACACCTTC. Amino acids: CASRLSGGGNGYTF.

The chain employs TRBV29-1 and TRBJ1-4; D may be TRBD1 (6 bases). The germline gives CDR1 SQVTM, CDR2 ANQGSEA. V lost 4 bases and J lost 8, with 14 bases in between. The CDR3 covers 13 residues. The chain's CDR3 is CSVVAGVREKLFF. Here the CDR3 DNA reads TGCAGCGTTGTGGCAGGGGTAAGAGAAAAACTGTTTTTT.

The chain combines TRBV11-3 with TRBJ1-2; D is unresolved. Germline values: CDR1 SGHNT, CDR2 YENEEA. The V end lost 5 bases, the J end lost 4 bases, and 14 bases lay between the germline ends. The length of the CDR3 is 14 residues. The CDR3 is CASSADSGGYGYTF. As DNA, the CDR3 is TGTGCCAGCAGCGCAGACTCCGGAGGCTATGGCTACACCTTC.

V gene TRBV15 combines with J gene TRBJ1-5, with D tentatively TRBD1 (5 bases). Germline V CDR1 and CDR2: LNHNV, YYDKDF (reference sequence). The CDR3 runs 15 residues. Trimming shortened V by 0 bases and J by 7 bases, and 13 bases separated the two germline ends. The CDR3 sequence is CATSRDKGARQPQHF. The CDR3 bases are TGTGCCACCAGCAGAGATAAAGGGGCGCGGCAGCCCCAGCATTTT.

V is TRBV29-1 and J is TRBJ2-1, with TRBD2 as a possible D gene (6 bases). V dropped 8 bases and J dropped 7 bases, with 15 bases sitting between them. The CDR3 totals 12 residues. The germline gives CDR1 SQVTM, CDR2 ANQGSEA. CDR3 loop: CSLIGGVNEQFF. CDR3 DNA: TGCAGCCTTATTGGCGGGGTGAATGAGCAGTTCTTC.

Comment on this clone: This specimen includes other DNA sequences encoding the same CDR3. J is TRBJ2-3 and V is TRBV28, with 10 bases lining up with TRBD2. This CDR3 region has 14 residues. With 5 bases clipped from V and 3 bases from J, the junction kept 2 bases outside the gene matches. CDR1 is MDHEN, CDR2 SYDVKM, per germline. CDR3 region: CASSPAGGTDTQYF. The CDR3 nucleotides read TGTGCCAGCAGTCCAGCGGGAGGGACAGATACGCAGTATTTT.

This clone was seen a single time. This chain connects TRBV5-6 to TRBJ2-1; perhaps TRBD1 as D (6 bases). Per the germline V gene, CDR1 is SGHDT and CDR2 is YYEEEE. The CDR3 is made up of 14 amino acids. The V end was cut by 0 bases, the J end by 3 bases, with 7 bases between. The CDR3 coding sequence is TGTGCCAGCAGCTTGGGGGGACACTACAATGAGCAGTTCTTC. It is translated as CASSLGGHYNEQFF.

This clone was counted once. This sequence joins TRBV15 and TRBJ2-2; perhaps TRBD2 as D (5 bases). The CDR3 is 14 residues long. The germline V gene has CDR1 LNHNV and CDR2 YYDKDF (reference sequence). V shed 8 bases and J shed 4 bases, with 14 bases lying between them. CDR3 DNA: TGTGCCACCCGGCAGACTACCTCCACCGGGGAGCTGTTTTTT. It codes for CATRQTTSTGELFF.

The rearrangement joins TRBV11-2 to TRBJ2-5; D gene uncertain. The CDR3 length is 16 residues. In germline, CDR1 is SGHAT, CDR2 FQNNGV. V shed 5 bases and J shed 1 base, with 17 bases lying between them. The CDR3 loop is CASSRTLGAGQETQYF. CDR3 bases: TGTGCCAGCAGCCGCACCTTAGGTGCAGGCCAAGAGACCCAGTACTTC.

This rearrangement joins TRBV9 to TRBJ1-1; no definite D call. Germline V gene lookup returns CDR1 SGDLS and CDR2 YYNGEE. V shed 2 bases and J shed 3 bases, with 8 bases lying between them. This CDR3 contains 13 residues. The DNA of the CDR3 is TGTGCCAGCAGCGTGGAGGGCCACACTGAAGCTTTCTTT. It codes for CASSVEGHTEAFF.

The chain joins TRBV7-6 to TRBJ1-1; D call uncertain. Germline V gene data show CDR1 as SGHVS and CDR2 as FNYEAQ. The germline V and J ends were trimmed by 0 bases and 1 base, with 3 bases remaining between them. There are 13 residues in the CDR3. CDR3 loop: CASSLAQNTEAFF. As DNA, the CDR3 is TGTGCCAGCAGCTTAGCACAGAACACTGAAGCTTTCTTT.

In nucleotides, the CDR3 is TGTGCCTGGAGTGTTGGACAGGTTTACGAGCAGTACTTC. This sequence encodes CAWSVGQVYEQYF. The chain joins TRBV30 to TRBJ2-7, with TRBD1 identical over 7 bases. Trimming took 0 bases from V and 4 from J; bases not matched to a gene: 3. Germline V CDR1 and CDR2: GTSNPN, SVGIG (reference sequence). There are 13 residues in the CDR3.

The chain combines TRBV2 with TRBJ1-1, with a possible D match to TRBD1 (5 bases). The V end was cut by 10 bases, the J end by 11 bases, with 23 bases between. Germline V gene data show CDR1 as SNHLY and CDR2 as FYNNEI. The CDR3 extends over 13 amino acids. DNA for the CDR3: TGTGCCATCCCCCAGAGCGGGGGGAAGTTGGCTTTCTTT. Amino acids: CAIPQSGGKLAFF. The entire variable domain, with the rest obtained from reference TRBV2 and TRBJ1-1, is as follows: EPEVTQTPSHQVTQMGQEVILRCVPISNHLYFYWYRQILGQKVEFLVSFYNNEISEKSEIFDDQFSVERPDGSNFTLKIRSTKLEDSAMYFCAIPQSGGKLAFFGQGTRLTVV.